This T cell receptor (beta chain) was recorded in a study of early T cells in non-severe SARS-CoV-2 infection. On the study more broadly: The study sequenced bulk RNA from unsorted whole blood, with chains unpaired.

General observations from the study: Matches to VDJdb favored anti-spike CD8 responses and missed private and CD4 specificities.

Trimming removed 2 bases at V and 6 bases at J, with 11 bases between. CDR1 LNHDA and CDR2 SQIVND come from the germline V gene (reference sequence). The CDR3 is made up of 13 amino acids. This clonotype has ten or more counts. Its antigen remains unknown. Individual cDNA molecules each received unique molecular identifiers attached to them. TCRdb recomputed calls from the 5' RACE reads with MiXCR, one row per CDR3 protein. In the table there are about 71,000 distinct CDR3 sequences, about 15% of which are singletons. The chain employs TRBV19 and TRBJ2-7, with D tentatively TRBD1 or TRBD2 (5 bases each). The material was whole blood, obtained at baseline. The clonotype was recovered from an adult who was a healthcare worker with PCR-confirmed SARS-CoV-2 infection or an uninfected control (not recorded which). Here the CDR3 reads CASSIYGAGEQYF. DNA for the CDR3: TGTGCCAGTAGTATATACGGGGCGGGCGAGCAGTACTTC.